This section outlines one T cell receptor beta chain sequence together with its context. The sample comes from a study of cytomegalovirus exposure and HLA in healthy donors. 13 Jbeta primers and 60 Vbeta primers were used for the PCR. Sequenced by immunoSEQ multiplex PCR; TCRdb stores in-frame clones only, minus some. The sample includes 100,000 to 150,000 clones, 80% of them seen just once. This clonotype was obtained from a man in his forties or fifties in good health and CMV-seronegative. Sequences were obtained from PBMCs.

CDR3 coding DNA: TGCGCCAGCAGCCAAGGACAGGGTTTCAATCAGCCCCAGCATTTT. Translating it yields CASSQGQGFNQPQHF. This chain links TRBV4-1 with TRBJ1-5; TRBD1 matches 7 bases. With V trimmed by 1 base and J by 3 bases, 3 bases remained unmatched. Germline CDR1 reads MGHRA; CDR2 reads YSYEKL. The CDR3 consists of 15 residues.